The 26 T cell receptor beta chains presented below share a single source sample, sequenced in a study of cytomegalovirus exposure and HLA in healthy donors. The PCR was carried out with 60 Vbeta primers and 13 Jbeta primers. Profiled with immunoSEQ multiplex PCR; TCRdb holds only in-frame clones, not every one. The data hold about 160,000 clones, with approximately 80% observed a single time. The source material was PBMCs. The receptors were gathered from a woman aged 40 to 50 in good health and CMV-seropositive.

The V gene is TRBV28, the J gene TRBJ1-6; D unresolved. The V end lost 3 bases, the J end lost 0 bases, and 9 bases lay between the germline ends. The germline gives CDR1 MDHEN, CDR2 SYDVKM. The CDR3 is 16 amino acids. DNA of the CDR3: TGTGCCAGCAGTTTTCTGCTCAGCTCCTATAATTCACCCCTCCACTTT. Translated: CASSFLLSSYNSPLHF.

CDR3 nucleotides: TGTGCCAGCTCACCTGGACAGACAATAACGAACACCGGGGAGCTGTTTTTT. This codes for CASSPGQTITNTGELFF. The chain recombines TRBV18 with TRBJ2-2; TRBD1 might be the D (6 bases). CDR3 length: 17 amino acids. Trimming took off 3 bases at V and 0 bases at J, with 14 bases between the two ends. Germline assignment: CDR1 KGHSH and CDR2 LQKENI.

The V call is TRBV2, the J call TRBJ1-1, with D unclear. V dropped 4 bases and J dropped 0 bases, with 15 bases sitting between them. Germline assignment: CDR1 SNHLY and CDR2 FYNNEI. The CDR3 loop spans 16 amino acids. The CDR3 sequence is CASSAATALMNTEAFF. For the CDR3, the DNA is TGTGCCAGCAGTGCGGCCACAGCATTAATGAACACTGAAGCTTTCTTT.

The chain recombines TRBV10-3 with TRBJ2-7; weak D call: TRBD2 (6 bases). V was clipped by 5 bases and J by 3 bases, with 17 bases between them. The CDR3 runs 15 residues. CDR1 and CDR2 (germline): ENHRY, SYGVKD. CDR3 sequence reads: CAISPSGLINYEQYF. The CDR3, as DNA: TGTGCCATCAGTCCCAGCGGACTAATTAACTACGAGCAGTACTTC.

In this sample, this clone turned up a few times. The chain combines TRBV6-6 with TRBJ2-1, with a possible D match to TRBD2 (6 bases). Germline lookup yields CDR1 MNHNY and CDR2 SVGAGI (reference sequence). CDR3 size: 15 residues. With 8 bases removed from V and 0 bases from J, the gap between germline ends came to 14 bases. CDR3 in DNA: TGTGCCAGCTACCGGGGGATTAGCTCCTACAATGAGCAGTTCTTC. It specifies CASYRGISSYNEQFF.

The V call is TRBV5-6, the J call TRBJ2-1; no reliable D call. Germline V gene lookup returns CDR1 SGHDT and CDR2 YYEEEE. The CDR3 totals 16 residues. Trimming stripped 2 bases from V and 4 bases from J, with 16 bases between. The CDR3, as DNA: TGTGCCAGCAGCTTTAGTTTAGTTCTTTCGTACAATGAGCAGTTCTTC. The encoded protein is CASSFSLVLSYNEQFF.

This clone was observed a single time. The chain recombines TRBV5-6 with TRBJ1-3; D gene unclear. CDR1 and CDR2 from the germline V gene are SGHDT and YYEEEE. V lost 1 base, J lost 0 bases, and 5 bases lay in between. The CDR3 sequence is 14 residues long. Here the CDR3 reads CASSLFSSGNTIYF. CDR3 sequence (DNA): TGTGCCAGCAGCTTGTTTAGCTCTGGAAACACCATATATTTT.

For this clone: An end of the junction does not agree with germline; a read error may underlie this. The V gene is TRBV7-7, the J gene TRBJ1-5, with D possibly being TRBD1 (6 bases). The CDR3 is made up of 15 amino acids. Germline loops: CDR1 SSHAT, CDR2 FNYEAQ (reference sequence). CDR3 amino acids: CASSGTLNSNQPQHF. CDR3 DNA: TGTGCTAGCAGCGGGACATTGAATAGCAATCAGCCCCAGCATTTT.

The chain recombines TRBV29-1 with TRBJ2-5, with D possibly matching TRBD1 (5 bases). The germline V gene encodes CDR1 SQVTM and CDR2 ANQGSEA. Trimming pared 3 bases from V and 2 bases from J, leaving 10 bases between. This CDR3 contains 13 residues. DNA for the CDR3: TGCAGCGTTGAGACAACAGGTCAAGAGACCCAGTACTTC. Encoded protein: CSVETTGQETQYF.

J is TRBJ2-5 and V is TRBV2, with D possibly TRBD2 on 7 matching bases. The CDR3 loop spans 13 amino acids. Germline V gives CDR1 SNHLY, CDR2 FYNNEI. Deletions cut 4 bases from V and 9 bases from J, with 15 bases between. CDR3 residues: CASSVGTRGAQYF. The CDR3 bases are TGTGCCAGCAGTGTCGGGACACGGGGGGCCCAGTACTTC.

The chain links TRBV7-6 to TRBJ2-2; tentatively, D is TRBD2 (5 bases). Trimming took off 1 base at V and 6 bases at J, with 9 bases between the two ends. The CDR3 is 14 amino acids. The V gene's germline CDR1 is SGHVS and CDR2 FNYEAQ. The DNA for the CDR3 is TGTGCCAGCAGCTTAGGGTCTAGCTCCGGGGAGCTGTTTTTT. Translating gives CASSLGSSSGELFF.

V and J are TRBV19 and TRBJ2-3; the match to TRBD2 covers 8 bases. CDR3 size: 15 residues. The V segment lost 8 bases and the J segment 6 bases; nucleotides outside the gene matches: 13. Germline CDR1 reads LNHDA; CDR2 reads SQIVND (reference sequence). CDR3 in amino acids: CASSPQGTRLDTQYF. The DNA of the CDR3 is TGTGCCAGTTCCCCGCAGGGGACTAGACTGGATACGCAGTATTTT.

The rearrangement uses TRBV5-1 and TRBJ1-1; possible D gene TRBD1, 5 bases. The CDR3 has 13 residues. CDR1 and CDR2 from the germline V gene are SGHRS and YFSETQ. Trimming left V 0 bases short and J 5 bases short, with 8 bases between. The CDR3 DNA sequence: TGCGCCAGCAGCTTGGAGGGGTGGACTGAAGCTTTCTTT. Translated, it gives CASSLEGWTEAFF.

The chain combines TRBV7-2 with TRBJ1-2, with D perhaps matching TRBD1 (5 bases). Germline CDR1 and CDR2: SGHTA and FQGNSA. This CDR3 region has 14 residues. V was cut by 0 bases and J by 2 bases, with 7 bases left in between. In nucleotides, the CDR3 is TGTGCCAGCAGCTTAGCAGGGGCGAACTATGGCTACACCTTC. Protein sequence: CASSLAGANYGYTF.

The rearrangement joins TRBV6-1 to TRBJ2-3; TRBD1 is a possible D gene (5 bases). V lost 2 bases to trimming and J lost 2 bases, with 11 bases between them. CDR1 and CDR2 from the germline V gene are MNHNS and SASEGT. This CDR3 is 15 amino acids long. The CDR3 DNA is TGTGCCAGCAGTGAAAGACAGACCATCACAGATACGCAGTATTTT. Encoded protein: CASSERQTITDTQYF.

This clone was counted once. The CDR3 bases are TGTGCCAGCAACCTCTTGGACAGGGGGCTCCCTGAAGCTTTCTTT. Translated: CASNLLDRGLPEAFF. The V gene is TRBV7-8, the J gene TRBJ1-1; TRBD1 matches 11 bases. This CDR3 contains 15 residues. Germline V gene data show CDR1 as SGHVS and CDR2 as FQNEAQ. J gave up 6 bases and V 7 bases, and 10 bases lay outside the gene matches.

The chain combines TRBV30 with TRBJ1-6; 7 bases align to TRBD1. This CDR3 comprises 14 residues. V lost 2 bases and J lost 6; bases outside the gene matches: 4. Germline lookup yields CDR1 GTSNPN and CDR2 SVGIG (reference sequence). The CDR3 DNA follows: TGTGCCTGGAGTTCCGGGACAGTTAATTCACCCCTCCACTTT. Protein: CAWSSGTVNSPLHF.

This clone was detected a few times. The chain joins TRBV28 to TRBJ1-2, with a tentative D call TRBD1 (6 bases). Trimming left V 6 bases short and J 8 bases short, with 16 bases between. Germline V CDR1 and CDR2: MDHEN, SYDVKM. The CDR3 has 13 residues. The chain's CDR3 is CASRSSTGWGYTF. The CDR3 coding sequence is TGTGCCAGCAGATCCTCGACAGGCTGGGGCTACACCTTC.

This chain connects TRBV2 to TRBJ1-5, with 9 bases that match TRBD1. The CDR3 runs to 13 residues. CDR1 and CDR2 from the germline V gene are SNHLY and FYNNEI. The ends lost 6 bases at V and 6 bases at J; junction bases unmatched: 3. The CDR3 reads CASREDRGQPQHF. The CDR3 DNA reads TGTGCCAGCAGGGAGGACAGGGGTCAGCCCCAGCATTTT.

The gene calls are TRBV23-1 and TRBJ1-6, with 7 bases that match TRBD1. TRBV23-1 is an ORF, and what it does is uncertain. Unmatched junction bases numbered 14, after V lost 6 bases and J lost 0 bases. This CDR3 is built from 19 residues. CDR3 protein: CASSPTHQGGISYNSPLHF. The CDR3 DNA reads TGCGCCAGCAGCCCGACCCATCAGGGGGGAATCTCCTATAATTCACCCCTCCACTTT.

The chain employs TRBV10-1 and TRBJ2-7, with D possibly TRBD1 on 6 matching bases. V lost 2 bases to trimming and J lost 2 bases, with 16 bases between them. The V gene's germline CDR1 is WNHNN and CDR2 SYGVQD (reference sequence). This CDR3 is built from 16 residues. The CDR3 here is CASSEMAGASTYEQYF. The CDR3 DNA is TGCGCCAGCAGTGAGATGGCAGGGGCCTCCACCTACGAGCAGTACTTC.

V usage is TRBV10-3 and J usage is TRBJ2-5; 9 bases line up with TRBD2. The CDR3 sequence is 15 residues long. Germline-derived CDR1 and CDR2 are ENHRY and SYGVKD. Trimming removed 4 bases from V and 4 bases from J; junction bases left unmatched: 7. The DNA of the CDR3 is TGTGCCATCAGTGGGGGCGGGGGGGCCCCAGAGACCCAGTACTTC. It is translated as CAISGGGGAPETQYF.

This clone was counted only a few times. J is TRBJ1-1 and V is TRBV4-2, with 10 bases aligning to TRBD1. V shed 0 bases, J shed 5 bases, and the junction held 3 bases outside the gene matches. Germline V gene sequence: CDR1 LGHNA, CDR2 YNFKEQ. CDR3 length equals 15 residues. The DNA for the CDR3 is TGTGCCAGCAGCCAAGAGGACAGGGGGGGAACTGAAGCTTTCTTT. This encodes CASSQEDRGGTEAFF.

CDR3 DNA sequence: TGTGCCAGCAGTTCAGGACTAGCGGGGGGGCCTGGAGAGCAGTTCTTC. Residues: CASSSGLAGGPGEQFF. The chain joins TRBV5-4 to TRBJ2-1; 15 nucleotides align to TRBD2. The CDR3 consists of 16 residues. Losses at the gene ends were 5 bases for V and 10 bases for J; bases not matched to a gene: 10. Germline V gives CDR1 SGHNT, CDR2 YYREEE (reference sequence).

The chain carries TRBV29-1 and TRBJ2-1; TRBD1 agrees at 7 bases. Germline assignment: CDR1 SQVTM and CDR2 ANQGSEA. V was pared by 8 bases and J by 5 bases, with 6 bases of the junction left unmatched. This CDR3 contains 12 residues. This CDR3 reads CSPLGTDNEQFF. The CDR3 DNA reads TGCAGCCCTCTCGGGACAGACAATGAGCAGTTCTTC.

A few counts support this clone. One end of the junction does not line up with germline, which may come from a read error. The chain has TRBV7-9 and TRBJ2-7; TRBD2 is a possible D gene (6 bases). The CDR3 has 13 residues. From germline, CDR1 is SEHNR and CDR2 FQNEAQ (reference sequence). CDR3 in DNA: TGTTCCAGCAGCGGTAGCGGCTCCTACGAGCAGTACTTC. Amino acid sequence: CSSSGSGSYEQYF.